This T cell receptor beta chain originates from a study of T cell responses to AZD1222 COVID-19 vaccine. Study-wide results and caveats: As reported, nearly half of all spike-specific TCRs target variant regions that are unmutated. Spike was spanned by vaccine-associated CD4 TCRs, with dominance at 160-218 and 743-854. Clonal diversity was possibly underestimated, and the donors were mostly white British, with more females. Only 5 or 6 AZD1222 recipients were seropositive at baseline.

This clone occurred a few times. Its antigen is not identified. Profiling relied on immunoSEQ multiplex PCR, and the TCRdb table lists in-frame clones only, not all of them. This table holds about 78,000 clones, around four fifths found once. CDR3 size: 13 residues. CDR1 is SQVTM and CDR2 is ANQGSEA in the germline V gene. V shed 6 bases and J shed 3 bases, with 14 bases lying between them. The chain uses TRBV29-1 and TRBJ1-1; TRBD1 is a possible D gene (5 bases). The source was peripheral blood, collected on day 0 of AZD1222 vaccination. This receptor was identified in an adult in good health. In nucleotides, the CDR3 is TGCAGCGTCCGAAACGGGGCAGACACTGAAGCTTTCTTT. Protein sequence: CSVRNGADTEAFF.